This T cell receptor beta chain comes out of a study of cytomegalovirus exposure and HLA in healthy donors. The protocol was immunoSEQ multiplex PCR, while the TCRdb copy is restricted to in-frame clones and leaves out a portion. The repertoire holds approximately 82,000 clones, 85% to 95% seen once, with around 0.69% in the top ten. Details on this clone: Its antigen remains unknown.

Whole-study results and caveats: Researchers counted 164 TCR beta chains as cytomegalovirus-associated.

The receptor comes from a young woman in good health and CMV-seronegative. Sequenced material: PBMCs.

The CDR3 protein is CSVDLGAGYEQYF. DNA for the CDR3: TGCAGCGTTGATCTCGGAGCGGGCTACGAGCAGTACTTC. V gene TRBV29-1 combines with J gene TRBJ2-7, with a tentative D call TRBD2 (6 bases). V dropped 3 bases and J dropped 3 bases, with 12 bases sitting between them. The CDR3 length is 13 residues. The germline gives CDR1 SQVTM, CDR2 ANQGSEA.